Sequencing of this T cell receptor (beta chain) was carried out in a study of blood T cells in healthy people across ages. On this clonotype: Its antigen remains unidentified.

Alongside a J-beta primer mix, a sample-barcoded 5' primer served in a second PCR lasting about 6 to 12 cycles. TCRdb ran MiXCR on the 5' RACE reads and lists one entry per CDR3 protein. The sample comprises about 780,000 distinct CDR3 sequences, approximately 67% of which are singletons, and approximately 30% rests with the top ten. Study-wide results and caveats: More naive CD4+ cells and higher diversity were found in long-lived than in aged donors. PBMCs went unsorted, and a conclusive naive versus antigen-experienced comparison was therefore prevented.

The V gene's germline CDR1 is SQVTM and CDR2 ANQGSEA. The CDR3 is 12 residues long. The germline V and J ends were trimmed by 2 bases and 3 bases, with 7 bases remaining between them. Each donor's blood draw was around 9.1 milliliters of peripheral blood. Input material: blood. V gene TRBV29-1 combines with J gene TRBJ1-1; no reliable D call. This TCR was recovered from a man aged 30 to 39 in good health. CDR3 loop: CSVEKGYTEAFF. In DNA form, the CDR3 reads TGCAGCGTTGAAAAAGGGTACACTGAAGCTTTCTTT.